This TCR beta chain was sequenced during a study of cytomegalovirus exposure and HLA in healthy donors (dated by TCRdb to 2015 to 2018). Background for the entire study: The 550 to 750 repertoires of the first cohort and the roughly 110 validation repertoires were produced on the same platform, according to a later analysis. The aim of the study was to test whether cataloging public T cell receptors could identify signatures of past pathogen exposure. In addition to the first cohort of 666 subjects, a separate validation cohort of 130 or so different subjects was used. To predict cytomegalovirus infection status, the study brought together high-throughput TCR immunosequencing, statistical association of individual TCRs with disease status, and machine learning.

Overall study outcomes, separate from this receptor: The validation cohort had no HLA typing available for a later analysis, so co-occurrence within that cohort was assessed over all 120 or so repertoires. A few of the identified cytomegalovirus-associated TCR beta chains were confirmed in vitro to be specific for cytomegalovirus antigens. While some public TCRs were present in many individuals, most TCR sequences turned up only very rarely across donors. According to the authors, the approach could potentially be generalized to other disease states and immunological phenotypes. Of the cluster scores, approximately 95% were above 0 in a later analysis, which found that TCRs clustered in the first cohort also tended to co-occur in the 120 validation repertoires. The classifier was reported to diagnose cytomegalovirus status with high specificity and sensitivity in both the original cohort and the validation cohort. A total of around 150 TCR beta chains were listed by the study as associated with cytomegalovirus.

Libraries were constructed by the immunoSEQ multiplex PCR assay. As for the authors' bioinformatics: To diagnose cytomegalovirus status from the catalog of TCR beta chain sequences, a statistical classification framework was built. TCRdb took this table from immuneACCESS and kept in-frame rearrangements with V and J called. Such tables lack part of the clones; where checked against another copy, unresolved V genes explain under half of the gap, and the rest is unexplained. The V and J calls and clone size were taken over from that table, and D and trimming were inferred from the DNA. Across this sample there are over 110,000 clones, with 70% to 90% seen only once. The ten largest clones represent around 10% of the sample. The donors belonged to the validation cohort of over a hundred subjects, which was separate from the roughly 670-subject first cohort. Turning to this clone: Its antigen remains undetermined. No base quality values were provided; no much bigger clone lies one nucleotide off.

The V end gives up 5 bases and the J end 3 bases, leaving 3 bases in the junction not matched to a gene. The CDR3 starts with the cysteine, ends with the phenylalanine, and has 14 residues. Just CDR3 DNA is preserved here, 42 bases in frame from base 1. Via the germline V gene, CDR1 is SGHAT and CDR2 FQNNGV. Sequenced sample: PBMCs. The TCR sequence derives from a man aged 18 to 29 in good health and CMV-seropositive. In this chain, TRBV11-2 is recombined with TRBJ2-1; the central 8 bases match TRBD1. CDR3 loop: CASSVDRGYNEQFF. The nucleotide sequence reads as follows: TGTGCCAGCAGCGTTGACAGGGGCTACAATGAGCAGTTCTTC.